The text below deals with one TCR beta chain. This clonotype has a handful of counts. Its antigen has not been determined. Base quality data are lacking; no much larger clone is found one base away. Library preparation employed 5' RACE. TCRdb names Illumina HiSeq 2500 as the instrument used. A second 7 to 11 cycle PCR used a sample-barcoded 5' primer and a J-beta primer mix. Each TCR beta cDNA molecule received a unique molecular identifier from a template-switch 5' adaptor carrying 12 random nucleotides. Each sample yielded at least 2.5 million CDR3-containing paired-end reads. First-strand cDNA synthesis was performed from all RNA using the Mint cDNA synthesis kit, with priming by a TRBC-specific oligonucleotide. After uracil-DNA glycosylase treatment, a first 18-cycle PCR used universal primers M1SS and BC2_uni_R on all cDNA. The source study handled its data this way. For normalization, 1 million high-quality reads were randomly selected from each sample, with every read carrying a distinct molecular identifier. Reads with shared molecular identifiers were discarded instead of being binned into consensus sequences. MiTCR, run with a Q25 quality threshold and the strictest error-elimination algorithm, handled CDR3 identification, clonotype clustering and error correction. A nonparametric unseen species model using Euler transformation provided a lower-bound estimate of total TCR beta diversity. The public reads were reprocessed in TCRdb via fastp at Q25 and MiXCR, keeping in-frame beta chains. Every distinct CDR3 protein forms one entry, paired with its most common genes and DNA. TCRdb assigned the V and J calls; the authors' analysis was not used. The sample table lists roughly 1,800,000 distinct CDR3 sequences, 49% of them with a count of one. Clones ranked in the top ten supply over 2% of the sample.

This sample was taken from a study of blood T cells in healthy people across ages (dated by TCRdb to 2014 to 2015). For the study in its entirety: In model experiments, roughly one uniquely barcoded TCR beta cDNA molecule per two T cells was captured by template switching. The study measured age-related changes in TCR beta repertoire diversity using deep sequencing normalized with unique cDNA molecular identifiers. For two donors (one aged 18 to 30 and one aged 80 or older), the study analyzed two additional independent replicas of 1 million unique cDNA reads from the same blood draw. To avoid experimental bias, donors of different ages were randomly spread across the sequencing lanes. Donors were grouped into four age groups: young (average 16 years), middle-aged (about 38), aged (around 60) and long-lived (just over 80).

Spanning cysteine to phenylalanine, the CDR3 consists of 13 amino acids. The entry retains the CDR3 DNA only, 39 bases that are in frame from base 1. CDR1 and CDR2 are drawn from the germline V gene: KGHSH, LQKENI. V lost 5 bases and J lost 3 bases; the stretch between them is 11 bases long. The roughly 39 donors, aged about 6 to 95 years, were systemically healthy Caucasian individuals from Russia. Each donor gave ten milliliters of peripheral blood, collected into EDTA-treated Vacutainer tubes. Ficoll-Paque density-gradient centrifugation was used to isolate PBMCs, with at least 7 million per sample. Trizol reagent was used to extract total RNA from the PBMCs, yielding at least 6 micrograms per sample. The percentages of naive CD45RAhigh/CD27high T cells were determined by flow cytometry on a PBMC aliquot from every donor. The paper as a whole reports these results and caveats: Compared with the aged group, the long-lived group had more naive CD4+ T cells, fewer expanded clones and increased TCR diversity, suggesting age selection. Since profiling was done on bulk unsorted PBMCs, naive and antigen-experienced compartments could not be conclusively compared. The CMV infection status of donors was not known, potentially confounding age-related changes in expanded clonotypes. As age increased, observed TCR beta diversity per million T cells dropped in a roughly linear way, and a significant reduction was already evident by age 40. Estimates of total diversity based on one million sequenced T cells were regarded as lower bounds and as underestimates. There was a strong correlation between observed TCR beta diversity and the percentage of naive T cells measured by flow cytometry.

Material for sequencing was blood. The sequence derives from a middle-aged woman in good health. The rearrangement joined TRBV18 to TRBJ2-7; no confident D gene assignment can be made. In nucleotide form, the sequence is TGTGCCAGCTCAACCGGTTCAGGCTACGAGCAGTACTTC. Translated, this is CASSTGSGYEQYF.